This TCR beta chain was identified during a study of blood T cell repertoires in COVID-19. Study-wide context: COVID-19 samples, acute and convalescent, were from the United States, Italy and Spain.

During active infection, Seattle patients enrolled and were then monitored through disease. This table comes from immunoSEQ multiplex PCR, and its TCRdb copy is limited to in-frame clones, with some not included. The sample yields a few hundred thousand clones, over 70% seen once. Per germline, CDR1 KGHDR and CDR2 SFDVKD. V gave up 4 bases and J gave up 2 bases, with 14 bases separating them. The CDR3 length is 15 residues. Sample: peripheral blood. The receptor comes from a woman between 65 and 79 years old with COVID-19, enrolled during active disease. This chain uses TRBV24-1 with TRBJ2-7; tentative D call: TRBD1 (6 bases). CDR3 nucleotides: TGTGCCACCAGTGACGGTCGGACAGAGACCTACGAGCAGTACTTC. Its translation is CATSDGRTETYEQYF.